This T cell receptor (beta chain) appears in the sequencing data of a study of blood T cell repertoires in COVID-19. The CDR3 length is 14 residues. From germline, CDR1 is MGHDK and CDR2 SYGVNS. Germline trimming cut 2 bases from V and 9 bases from J; bases unmatched to any gene: 4. Per the original data handling: From reference gene primer amplification, estimates of nucleated cell counts were derived. This table comes from immunoSEQ multiplex PCR, and its TCRdb copy is limited to in-frame clones, with some not included. V, J and clone size derive from that table, while D and trimming were established from the DNA sequence. The sample consists of about 140,000 clones, 65% to 85% of them appearing once.

The receptor was derived from a human donor in a cohort sampled during active COVID-19. Sequencing was done on a sample of peripheral blood. The chain is built from TRBV25-1 and TRBJ1-6; 7 bases are shared with TRBD1. The CDR3 DNA reads as TGTGCCAGCAGTGAAGTAGGGGGCGGTTCACCCCTCCACTTT. This translates into CASSEVGGGSPLHF.